A selection of T cell receptor beta chains follows, all from one sample in a study of blood T cell repertoires in COVID-19. Here immunoSEQ multiplex PCR was the method, and the copy in TCRdb shows in-frame clones only, minus some. The sample holds approximately 240,000 clones, more than 75% seen once. The sample comprised peripheral blood. The receptors derive from a woman aged 30 to 39 who had recovered from COVID-19. CDR3s include the opening cysteine and the closing phenylalanine or tryptophan. A D gene is named only where the DNA matches it firmly. A clone size is listed for some rows: how often the clone was seen (once, few, many), or a class if it is expanded.

15 | TRBJ2-2 | TRBV28 | NA | TRBD1 | CASRGTGRHTGELFF | TGTGCCAGCAGAGGGACAGGGCGACACACCGGGGAGCTGTTTTTT
15 | TRBJ2-7 | TRBV5-5 | NA | TRBD1 | CASSFDRGQGREQYF | TGTGCCAGCAGCTTTGACAGGGGGCAGGGTAGGGAGCAGTACTTC
14 | TRBJ2-7 | TRBV9 | NA | TRBD2 | CASSKTSGGYEQYF | TGTGCCAGCAGTAAAACTAGCGGGGGATACGAGCAGTACTTC
18 | TRBJ2-3 | TRBV3-1/TRBV3-2 | NA | TRBD1 | CASSQDRMAGGAADTQYF | TGTGCCAGCAGCCAAGATCGGATGGCAGGGGGCGCAGCAGATACGCAGTATTTT
14 | TRBJ2-6 | TRBV7-2 | NA | NA | CASSFRSGANVLTF | TGTGCCAGCAGTTTCAGGTCTGGGGCCAACGTCCTGACTTTC
16 | TRBJ2-5 | TRBV3-1/TRBV3-2 | NA | TRBD2 | CASSSRLAGTKETQYF | TGTGCCAGCAGCTCCCGACTAGCGGGGACAAAAGAGACCCAGTACTTC
15 | TRBJ2-1 | TRBV6-2/TRBV6-3 | few | TRBD2 | CASSSKGLTYNEQFF | TGTGCCAGCAGTTCTAAGGGACTAACCTACAATGAGCAGTTCTTC
16 | TRBJ2-1 | TRBV13 | NA | TRBD2 | CASSLQLAGEANEQFF | TGTGCCAGCAGCTTACAGCTAGCGGGGGAGGCGAATGAGCAGTTCTTC
20 | TRBJ2-1 | TRBV9 | NA | TRBD2 | CASSVGTPGLAGGSYNEQFF | TGTGCCAGCAGCGTAGGAACACCGGGACTAGCGGGGGGATCCTACAATGAGCAGTTCTTC
18 | TRBJ2-3 | TRBV7-2 | NA | TRBD2 | CASSLQPTSGGLTDTQYF | TGTGCCAGCAGCTTGCAACCTACTAGCGGGGGGCTAACAGATACGCAGTATTTT
17 | TRBJ2-3 | TRBV5-4 | NA | TRBD2 | CASSSSGGGSSTDTQYF | TGTGCCAGCAGCTCTAGCGGGGGGGGGTCCAGCACAGATACGCAGTATTTT
17 | TRBJ2-7 | TRBV9 | NA | TRBD2 | CASSVRPGLAGCYEQYF | TGTGCCAGCAGCGTACGTCCCGGACTAGCGGGGTGCTACGAGCAGTACTTC
15 | TRBJ2-1 | TRBV9 | NA | NA | CASSVQATSYNEQFF | TGTGCCAGCAGCGTACAGGCAACCTCCTACAATGAGCAGTTCTTC
17 | TRBJ2-2 | TRBV5-1 | NA | TRBD1 | CASSAFLGDRDTGELFF | TGCGCCAGCAGCGCATTCCTAGGGGACAGGGACACCGGGGAGCTGTTTTTT
13 | TRBJ1-1 | TRBV12-3/TRBV12-4 | NA | NA | CASTTGQITEAFF | TGTGCCAGCACAACGGGACAAATCACTGAAGCTTTCTTT
11 | TRBJ1-2 | TRBV5-4 | NA | NA | CASSVGNGYTF | TGTGCCAGCAGCGTCGGGAATGGCTACACCTTC
17 | TRBJ2-3 | TRBV11-2 | NA | NA | CASSLQAGGYSTDTQYF | TGTGCCAGCAGCTTACAGGCAGGAGGGTATAGCACAGATACGCAGTATTTT
12 | TRBJ2-1 | TRBV12-3/TRBV12-4 | NA | NA | CASSDTRYEQFF | TGTGCCAGCAGTGATACTAGGTATGAGCAGTTCTTC
14 | TRBJ2-5 | TRBV5-1 | NA | TRBD2 | CASSSRTSEETQYF | TGCGCCAGCAGCTCCCGGACTAGCGAAGAGACCCAGTACTTC
15 | TRBJ2-3 | TRBV7-7 | once | TRBD1 | CASSQGQGPTDTQYF | TGTGCCAGCAGCCAGGGACAGGGCCCCACAGATACGCAGTATTTT
14 | TRBJ1-2 | TRBV3-1/TRBV3-2 | once | NA | CASSQELTDYGYTF | TGTGCCAGCAGCCAAGAGTTGACAGACTATGGCTACACCTTC
14 | TRBJ1-6 | TRBV6-5 | NA | TRBD1 | CASTTGTGGLPLHF | TGTGCCAGCACCACCGGGACAGGGGGTCTACCCCTCCACTTT
19 | TRBJ2-7 | TRBV15 | NA | TRBD2 | CATSRGGGTSGGAFYEQYF | TGTGCCACCAGCAGAGGTGGTGGGACTAGCGGGGGGGCCTTCTACGAGCAGTACTTC
13 | TRBJ2-7 | TRBV12-3/TRBV12-4 | NA | NA | CASSGGATYEQYF | TGTGCCAGCAGTGGCGGGGCGACCTACGAGCAGTACTTC
14 | TRBJ2-2 | TRBV5-1 | NA | TRBD1 | CASSLVDRIGELFF | TGCGCCAGCAGCTTGGTGGACAGGATCGGGGAGCTGTTTTTT
12 | TRBJ2-1 | TRBV10-2 | NA | NA | CAIKGLDNEQFF | TGCGCCATCAAGGGGTTAGACAATGAGCAGTTCTTC
16 | TRBJ1-4 | TRBV9 | NA | TRBD1 | CASSGRTGATNEKLFF | TGTGCCAGCAGCGGAAGGACAGGGGCTACTAATGAAAAACTGTTTTTT
21 | TRBJ1-2 | TRBV19 | NA | NA | CASSTDPSSILDLERENGYTF | TGTGCCAGTAGTACCGACCCCTCCAGTATCCTCGACCTTGAACGGGAAAATGGCTACACCTTC
14 | TRBJ2-7 | TRBV19 | NA | TRBD1 | CASSLTGGLYEQYF | TGTGCCAGTAGCTTGACAGGGGGGCTCTACGAGCAGTACTTC
15 | TRBJ1-1 | TRBV7-3 | once | NA | CASSLTGEGRSEAFF | TGTGCCAGCAGCTTAACGGGCGAGGGTAGGTCTGAAGCTTTCTTT
15 | TRBJ1-3 | TRBV14 | NA | NA | CASSQTRSSGNTIYF | TGTGCCAGCAGCCAGACGAGGTCCTCTGGAAACACCATATATTTT
15 | TRBJ1-6 | TRBV5-1 | NA | NA | CASSLVAGDNSPLHF | TGCGCCAGCAGCTTGGTTGCAGGGGATAATTCACCCCTCCACTTT
17 | TRBJ1-1 | TRBV19 | NA | TRBD1 | CASKPSGTGVSNTEAFF | TGTGCCAGTAAACCCTCCGGGACAGGGGTATCCAACACTGAAGCTTTCTTT
17 | TRBJ2-3 | TRBV12-5 | NA | NA | CASGSPIDRLRTDTQYF | TGTGCTAGTGGTTCCCCGATTGACAGGCTACGCACAGATACGCAGTATTTT
14 | TRBJ2-3 | TRBV11-2 | NA | TRBD2 | CASKWGAGGDTQYF | TGTGCCAGCAAGTGGGGAGCGGGGGGGGATACGCAGTATTTT
15 | TRBJ1-1 | TRBV5-1 | NA | TRBD1 | CASSLRDRWNTEAFF | TGCGCCAGCAGCTTGAGGGACAGGTGGAACACTGAAGCTTTCTTT
15 | TRBJ2-1 | TRBV5-5 | NA | NA | CASSLVAVPHNEQFF | TGTGCCAGCAGCTTGGTAGCGGTACCCCACAATGAGCAGTTCTTC
14 | TRBJ2-3 | TRBV10-3 | NA | NA | CAISVGRGADTQYF | TGTGCCATCAGTGTAGGCAGGGGCGCAGATACGCAGTATTTT
15 | TRBJ2-5 | TRBV11-2 | NA | TRBD1 | CASSLQGATQETQYF | TGTGCCAGCAGCTTGCAGGGGGCGACCCAAGAGACCCAGTACTTC
16 | TRBJ2-5 | TRBV10-3 | NA | TRBD2 | CAISDIGGGTKETQYF | TGTGCCATCAGTGACATTGGGGGGGGGACGAAAGAGACCCAGTACTTC
15 | TRBJ1-6 | TRBV3-1/TRBV3-2 | NA | TRBD1 | CASSRQGPYNSPLHF | TGTGCCAGCAGCCGACAGGGACCCTATAATTCACCCCTCCACTTT
14 | TRBJ2-2 | TRBV9 | once | NA | CASSVAMAGAELFF | TGTGCCAGCAGCGTAGCTATGGCGGGTGCGGAGCTGTTTTTT
15 | TRBJ1-2 | TRBV9 | NA | TRBD1 | CASSVEGQAPYGYTF | TGTGCCAGCAGCGTAGAGGGACAGGCGCCTTATGGCTACACCTTC
16 | TRBJ1-2 | TRBV2 | NA | TRBD1 | CASSEAERTGNYGYTF | TGTGCCAGCAGTGAAGCGGAGAGGACAGGGAACTATGGCTACACCTTC
16 | TRBJ2-1 | TRBV9 | NA | TRBD2 | CASSVAPTGTMGEQFF | TGTGCCAGCAGCGTAGCCCCTACCGGGACTATGGGTGAGCAGTTCTTC